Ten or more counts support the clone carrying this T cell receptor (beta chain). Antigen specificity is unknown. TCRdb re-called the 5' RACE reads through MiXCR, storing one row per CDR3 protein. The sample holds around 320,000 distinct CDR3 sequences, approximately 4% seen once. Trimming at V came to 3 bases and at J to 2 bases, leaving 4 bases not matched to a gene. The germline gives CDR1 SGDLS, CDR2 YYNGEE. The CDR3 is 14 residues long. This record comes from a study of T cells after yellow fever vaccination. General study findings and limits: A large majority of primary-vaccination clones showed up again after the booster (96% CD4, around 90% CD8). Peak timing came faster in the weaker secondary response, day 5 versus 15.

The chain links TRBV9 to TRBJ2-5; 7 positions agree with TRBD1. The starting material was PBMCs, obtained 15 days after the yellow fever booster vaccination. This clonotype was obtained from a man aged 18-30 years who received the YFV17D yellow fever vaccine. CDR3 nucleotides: TGTGCCAGCAGCGAGCAGGGGGTGCAAGAGACCCAGTACTTC. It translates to CASSEQGVQETQYF.